Listed below are T cell receptor beta chains from one sample, sequenced in a study of regulatory T cells in long-lasting Graves disease. TCRdb re-called the multiplex PCR reads through MiXCR, storing one row per CDR3 protein. This sample yields 360,000 or so distinct CDR3 sequences, of which about 12% are seen a single time; under 20% belongs to the top ten. The same data also contributed to another study, on T cells in Graves' hyperthyroidism and ophthalmopathy.

Sequencing was performed on peripheral blood mononuclear cells (PBMCs), taken at new diagnosis, from a patient treated with antithyroid drugs. All receptors come from a woman in her late teens or twenties with Graves disease. Both conserved end residues are part of each CDR3. A D gene is named only where the DNA matches it firmly. The size field is filled for only some rows; it gives once, few, many or a size class.

TRBJ1-1 | many | TRBV7-9 | TRBD1 | TGTGCCAGCAGCCCCGGGACAGTGAACACTGAAGCTTTCTTT | CASSPGTVNTEAFF
TRBJ2-7 | few | TRBV5-1 | TRBD1 | TGCGCCAGCAGCCGAAGGACAGGGGTTAGCTCCTACGAGCAGTACTTC | CASSRRTGVSSYEQYF
TRBJ2-5 | NA | TRBV7-9 | NA | TGTGCCAGCAGCTTAAAGGGTCTCGAGACCCAGTACTTC | CASSLKGLETQYF
TRBJ1-1 | once | TRBV20-1 | NA | TGCAGTGCTAGGGTTTGGGGACGAGGTGAAGCTTTCTTT | CSARVWGRGEAFF
TRBJ2-5 | many | TRBV7-2 | NA | TGTGCCAGCAGCGTGGACAGCTACCAAGAGACCCAGTACTTC | CASSVDSYQETQYF
TRBJ1-1 | many | TRBV7-9 | NA | TGTGCCAGCAGCTTTGAAGGGAACACTGAAGCTTTCTTT | CASSFEGNTEAFF
TRBJ2-1 | many | TRBV5-1 | NA | TGCGCCAGCAGCCGTTCGGAACAGGGTCTTTGGAGGGAGCAGTTCTTC | CASSRSEQGLWREQFF
TRBJ2-1 | many | TRBV11-2 | TRBD2 | TGTGCCAGCAGCCAGGCAGCTGGTCTAGCGGGTTACTACAATGAGCAGTTCTTC | CASSQAAGLAGYYNEQFF
TRBJ1-3 | many | TRBV11-2 | NA | TGTGCCAGCAGCTTACGGCCCCGCGGGGCAGGAGCGCTCTCTGGAAACACCATATATTTT | CASSLRPRGAGALSGNTIYF
TRBJ1-6 | many | TRBV5-6 | NA | TGTGCCAGCAGCTTTTCGGATTCACCCCTCCACTTT | CASSFSDSPLHF
TRBJ2-1 | NA | TRBV15 | NA | TGTGCCACCAGCAGAGTAGAGCGGGACAGCTCCTACAATGAGCAGTTCTTC | CATSRVERDSSYNEQFF
TRBJ1-6 | few | TRBV4-3 | NA | TGCGCCAGCAGCCAAGGCGAGGGTCAGGATTCACCCCTCCACTTT | CASSQGEGQDSPLHF
TRBJ1-2 | many | TRBV28 | NA | TGTGCCAGCAGTTCAGGGAATACCTATGGCTACACCTTC | CASSSGNTYGYTF
TRBJ1-1 | many | TRBV19 | TRBD1 | TGTGCCAGTACCGCAACAAGACAGGGATATTCCCCAGCTTTCTTT | CASTATRQGYSPAFF
TRBJ2-1 | many | TRBV12-5 | TRBD1 | TGTGCTAGTGGTAGCAGCCCCCACAGGGGGCCTGGAGTCAATGAGCAGTTCTTC | CASGSSPHRGPGVNEQFF
TRBJ2-2 | few | TRBV29-1 | NA | TGCAGCGTTGAAGTAACCGGGGAGCTGTTTTTT | CSVEVTGELFF
TRBJ2-1 | many | TRBV28 | NA | TGTGCCAGCAGTTTATTTCGGCGGAGCTCCTACAATGAGCAGTTCTTC | CASSLFRRSSYNEQFF
TRBJ2-3 | many | TRBV7-2 | TRBD2 | TGTGCCAGCAGCTCCAAGGGACTAGCAGCGGATACGCAGTATTTT | CASSSKGLAADTQYF
TRBJ2-5 | many | TRBV11-3 | TRBD1 | TGTGCCAGCAGCTTAGGGCGGACAGGGCAAGAGACCCAGTACTTC | CASSLGRTGQETQYF
TRBJ1-1 | many | TRBV12-3/TRBV12-4 | NA | TGTGCCAGCAGCTTGTTAGCAACGAACACTGAAGCTTTCTTT | CASSLLATNTEAFF
TRBJ1-5 | many | TRBV6-2/TRBV6-3 | NA | TGTGCCAGCAGTCAAACAGGGTATCCCAATCAGCCCCAGCATTTT | CASSQTGYPNQPQHF
TRBJ2-5 | few | TRBV28 | TRBD1 | TGTGCCAGCGGACAGGGGGCACTTGAGACCCAGTACTTC | CASGQGALETQYF
TRBJ2-2 | NA | TRBV6-2/TRBV6-3 | NA | TGTGCCAGCAGAACCACGGGGGTGGCCGGGGAGCTGTTTTTT | CASRTTGVAGELFF
TRBJ1-2 | many | TRBV29-1 | NA | TGCAGCGCCAGGGCGACAGATGGCTACACCTTC | CSARATDGYTF
TRBJ2-3 | many | TRBV12-3/TRBV12-4 | NA | TGTGCCAGCACCCCCGGGGGTGATACGCAGTATTTT | CASTPGGDTQYF
TRBJ1-1 | many | TRBV5-1 | NA | TGCGCCAGCAGCTTGGCAGGGGCCATTGAAGCTTTCTTT | CASSLAGAIEAFF
TRBJ1-5 | NA | TRBV7-2 | TRBD1 | TGTGCCAGCAGCTTAAGGACAGGGGGCCATCAGCCCCAGCATTTT | CASSLRTGGHQPQHF
TRBJ1-2 | NA | TRBV10-2 | TRBD1 | TGCGCCAGCAGTGATGGACAGGGGGCGAACCTCTATGGCTACACCTTC | CASSDGQGANLYGYTF
TRBJ1-1 | many | TRBV11-1 | NA | TGTGCCAGCAGCTTAGTCCCATCCAGGCGCGCTTTCTTT | CASSLVPSRRAFF
TRBJ2-6 | few | TRBV24-1 | TRBD2 | TGTGCCACCAGTGAGCGGGGGGCTGGGGCCAACGTCCTGACTTTC | CATSERGAGANVLTF
TRBJ1-2 | many | TRBV25-1 | NA | TGTGCCAGCAGTGAATCCGGCAGGCGCTTCTATGGCTACACCTTC | CASSESGRRFYGYTF
TRBJ2-1 | many | TRBV28 | NA | TGTGCCAGCAGTCGGTGGACTCAGAGATACAATGAGCAGTTCTTC | CASSRWTQRYNEQFF
TRBJ2-7 | many | TRBV29-1 | NA | TGCAGCGCGACCGGGACACCCGTCACCTACGAGCAGTACTTC | CSATGTPVTYEQYF
TRBJ2-2 | many | TRBV7-8 | NA | TGTGCCAGCAGCCGGATACTAGGTGGAGCGAACACCGGGGAGCTGTTTTTT | CASSRILGGANTGELFF
TRBJ2-5 | many | TRBV5-1 | NA | TGCGCCAGCAGGGTGTCAGCGGAGACCCAGTACTTC | CASRVSAETQYF
TRBJ1-1 | many | TRBV30 | NA | TGTGCCTGGAGTGTACAGGCGAACACTGAAGCTTTCTTT | CAWSVQANTEAFF
TRBJ1-2 | once | TRBV6-2/TRBV6-3 | TRBD1 | TGTGCCAGCAGTTACATGACAGGGCGGGGTGGCTACACCTTC | CASSYMTGRGGYTF
TRBJ2-7 | many | TRBV29-1 | NA | TGCAGCGTAGTCGACGGCCGCCAATCCTACGAGCAGTACTTC | CSVVDGRQSYEQYF
TRBJ2-1 | many | TRBV27 | TRBD1 | TGTGCCAGCAGTTTATCGACAGGGCACTACTACAATGAGCAGTTCTTC | CASSLSTGHYYNEQFF
TRBJ1-6 | many | TRBV7-9 | NA | TGTGCCAGCGGATCCCAGAGCTCCTATAATTCACCCCTCCACTTT | CASGSQSSYNSPLHF
TRBJ1-1 | many | TRBV7-2 | NA | TGTGCCAGCAGCTTAGGGGGGACTAGGGGCACTGAAGCTTTCTTT | CASSLGGTRGTEAFF
TRBJ2-5 | NA | TRBV4-3 | NA | TGCGCCAGCAGCCAAGATCTCGTTGATCAAGAGACCCAGTACTTC | CASSQDLVDQETQYF
TRBJ2-3 | few | TRBV6-2/TRBV6-3 | TRBD1 | TGTGCCAGCAGTTACGAGGGACAGGGGGCAGATACGCAGTATTTT | CASSYEGQGADTQYF